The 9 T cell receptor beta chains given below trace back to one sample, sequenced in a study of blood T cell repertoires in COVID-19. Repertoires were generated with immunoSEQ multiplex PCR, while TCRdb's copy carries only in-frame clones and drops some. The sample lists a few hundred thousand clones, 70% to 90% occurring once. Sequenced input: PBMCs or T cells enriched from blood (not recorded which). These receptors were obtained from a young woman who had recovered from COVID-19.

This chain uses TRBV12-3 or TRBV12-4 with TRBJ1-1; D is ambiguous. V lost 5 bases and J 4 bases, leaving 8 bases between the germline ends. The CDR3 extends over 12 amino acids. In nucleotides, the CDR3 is TGTGCCAGCAGTGGCGGATCCACTGAAGCTTTCTTT. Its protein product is CASSGGSTEAFF.

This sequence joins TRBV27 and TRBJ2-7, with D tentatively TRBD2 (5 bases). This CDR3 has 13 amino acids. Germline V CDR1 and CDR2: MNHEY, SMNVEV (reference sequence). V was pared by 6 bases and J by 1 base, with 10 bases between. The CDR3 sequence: CASSGGLSYEQYF. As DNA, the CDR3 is TGTGCCAGCAGCGGAGGCTTGTCCTACGAGCAGTACTTC.

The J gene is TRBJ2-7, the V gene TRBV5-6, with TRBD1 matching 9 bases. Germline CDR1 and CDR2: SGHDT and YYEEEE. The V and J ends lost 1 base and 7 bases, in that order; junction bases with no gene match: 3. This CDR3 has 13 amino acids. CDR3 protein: CASSLRTGVEQYF. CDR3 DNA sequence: TGTGCCAGCAGCTTGCGGACAGGGGTTGAGCAGTACTTC.

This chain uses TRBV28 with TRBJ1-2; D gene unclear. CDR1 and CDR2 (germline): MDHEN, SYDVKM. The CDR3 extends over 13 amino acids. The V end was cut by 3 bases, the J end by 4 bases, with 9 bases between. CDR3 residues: CASSFRGAYGYTF. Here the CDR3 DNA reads TGTGCCAGCAGTTTTCGGGGTGCCTATGGCTACACCTTC.

The CDR3 DNA sequence: TGTGCCAGCAGTTTAACATTTGTGATGAACACTGAAGCTTTCTTT. Amino acids: CASSLTFVMNTEAFF. The chain carries TRBV28 and TRBJ1-1; no reliable D call. V was clipped by 2 bases and J by 0 bases, with 10 bases between them. The CDR3 covers 15 residues. The germline V gene encodes CDR1 MDHEN and CDR2 SYDVKM.

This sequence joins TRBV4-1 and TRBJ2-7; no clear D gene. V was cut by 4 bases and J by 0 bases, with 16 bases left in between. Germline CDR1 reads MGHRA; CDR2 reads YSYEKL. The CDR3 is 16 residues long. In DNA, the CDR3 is TGCGCCAGCAGCCCCCCCTGGGCTTCTTTCTCCTACGAGCAGTACTTC. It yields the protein CASSPPWASFSYEQYF.

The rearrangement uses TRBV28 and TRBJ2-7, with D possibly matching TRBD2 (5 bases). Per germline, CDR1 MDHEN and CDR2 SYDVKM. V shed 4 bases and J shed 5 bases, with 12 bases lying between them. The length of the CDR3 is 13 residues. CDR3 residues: CASSSSLSDEQYF. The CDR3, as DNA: TGTGCCAGCAGTTCTAGCCTTAGCGACGAGCAGTACTTC.

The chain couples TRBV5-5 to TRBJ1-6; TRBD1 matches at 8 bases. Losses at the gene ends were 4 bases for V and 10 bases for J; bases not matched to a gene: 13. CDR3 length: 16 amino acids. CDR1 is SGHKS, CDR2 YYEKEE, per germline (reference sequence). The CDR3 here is CASSPDGGQGGSPLHF. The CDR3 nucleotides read TGTGCCAGCAGCCCGGACGGCGGACAGGGAGGATCACCCCTCCACTTT.

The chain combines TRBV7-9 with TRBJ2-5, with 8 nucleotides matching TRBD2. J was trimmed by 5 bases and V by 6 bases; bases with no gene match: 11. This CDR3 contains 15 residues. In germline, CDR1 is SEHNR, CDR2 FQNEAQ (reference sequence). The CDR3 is CASRSISGGLETQYF. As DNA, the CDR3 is TGTGCCAGCAGATCCATATCGGGGGGGCTTGAGACCCAGTACTTC.